This TCR beta chain originates from a study of human thymus T cells. Study results and limitations: Thymic and blood repertoires showed apparently biased V and J gene usage. Highly overlapping thymic repertoires among unrelated individuals were reported in related research.

TCRdb keeps only in-frame clones here, not all; method: immunoSEQ multiplex PCR. The repertoire holds 100,000 to 150,000 clones, just under 95% seen once, with roughly 0.024% in the top ten. Looked up from germline, CDR1 is SEHNR and CDR2 is FQNEAQ (reference sequence). This CDR3 comprises 13 residues. Trimming removed 1 base from V and 9 bases from J, with 12 bases in between. This clone occurred a few times. The antigen remains unidentified. Thymus tissue was removed during corrective cardiac surgery. Congenital heart defects were the reason for the corrective surgery that the donors, healthy Finnish infants, were having.

The material sequenced was thymus tissue. The V gene is TRBV7-9, the J gene TRBJ1-1, with no clear D. The sequence came from a boy in the first two years of life with a congenital heart defect but otherwise immunologically healthy. The CDR3 sequence: CASSLEVGEKAFF. CDR3 in DNA: TGTGCCAGCAGCTTAGAAGTTGGGGAGAAAGCTTTCTTT.